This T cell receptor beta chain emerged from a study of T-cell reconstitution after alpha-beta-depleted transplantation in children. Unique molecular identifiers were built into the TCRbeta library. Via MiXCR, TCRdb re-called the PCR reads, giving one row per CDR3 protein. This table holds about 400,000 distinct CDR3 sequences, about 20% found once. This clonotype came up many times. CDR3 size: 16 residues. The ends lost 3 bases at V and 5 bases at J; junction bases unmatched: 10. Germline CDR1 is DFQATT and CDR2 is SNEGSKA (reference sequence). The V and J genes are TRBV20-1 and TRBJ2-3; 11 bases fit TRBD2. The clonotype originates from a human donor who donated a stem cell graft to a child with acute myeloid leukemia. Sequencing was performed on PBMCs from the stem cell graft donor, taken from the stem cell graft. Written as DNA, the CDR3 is TGCAGTGCTAGGCCCAGACTAGCGGGGAGCCGAGATACGCAGTATTTT. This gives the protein CSARPRLAGSRDTQYF.